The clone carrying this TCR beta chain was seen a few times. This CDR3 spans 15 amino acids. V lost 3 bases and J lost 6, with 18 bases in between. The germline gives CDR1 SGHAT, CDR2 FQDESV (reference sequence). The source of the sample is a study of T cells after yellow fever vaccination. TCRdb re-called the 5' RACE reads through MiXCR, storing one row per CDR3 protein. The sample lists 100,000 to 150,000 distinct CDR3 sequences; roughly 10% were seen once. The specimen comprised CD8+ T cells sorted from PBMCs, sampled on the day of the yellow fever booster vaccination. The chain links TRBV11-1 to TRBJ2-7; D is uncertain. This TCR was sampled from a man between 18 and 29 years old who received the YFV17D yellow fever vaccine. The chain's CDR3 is CASSFQSKGFGEQYF. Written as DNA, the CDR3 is TGTGCCAGCAGCTTCCAGTCTAAAGGGTTCGGCGAGCAGTACTTC.